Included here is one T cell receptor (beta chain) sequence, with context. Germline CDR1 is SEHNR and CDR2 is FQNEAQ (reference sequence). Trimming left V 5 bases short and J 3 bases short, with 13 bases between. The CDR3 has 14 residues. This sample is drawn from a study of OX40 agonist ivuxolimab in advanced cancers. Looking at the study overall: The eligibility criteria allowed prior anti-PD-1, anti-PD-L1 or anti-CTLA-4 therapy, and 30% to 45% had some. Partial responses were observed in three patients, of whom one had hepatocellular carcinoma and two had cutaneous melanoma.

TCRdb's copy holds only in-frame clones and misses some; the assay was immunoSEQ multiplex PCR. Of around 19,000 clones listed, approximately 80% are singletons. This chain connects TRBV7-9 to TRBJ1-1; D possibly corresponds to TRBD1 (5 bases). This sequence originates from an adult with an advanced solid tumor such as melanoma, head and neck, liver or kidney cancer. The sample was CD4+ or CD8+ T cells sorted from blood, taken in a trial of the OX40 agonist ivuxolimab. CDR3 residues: CASSRTLGDTEAFF. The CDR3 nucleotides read TGTGCCAGCAGCCGAACTTTAGGGGACACTGAAGCTTTCTTT.